This paragraph reports one TCR beta chain. The antigen is not known. As the sequencing template, cDNA was produced by extracting RNA and reverse transcribing it. Clones were sequenced by immunoSEQ multiplex PCR, and TCRdb holds only the in-frame ones, with some missing. The sample lists about 150,000 clones; 50% to 65% were seen once. Researchers gathered lesional scalp punch biopsies and peripheral blood from patients with alopecia areata. The data were taken from a study of CD8+ T cells in alopecia areata. At the level of the study: Treatment of the treated patients consisted of oral tofacitinib, 5 to 10 mg twice daily.

Germline values: CDR1 SGHDT, CDR2 YYEEEE. The CDR3 length is 16 residues. V dropped 7 bases and J dropped 0; count of bases not matched to a gene: 5. Findings and caveats of the study: Patients displayed less clarity in TCR sharing than mice, a finding possibly related to HLA.

Source: CD8+ T cells sorted from blood, taken at week 0. The rearrangement uses TRBV5-6 and TRBJ2-6; 9 positions agree with TRBD1. This clonotype was sampled from a human donor with alopecia areata. The CDR3 is CASQTGGTSGANVLTF. The CDR3 DNA reads as TGTGCCAGCCAGACAGGGGGGACCTCTGGGGCCAACGTCCTGACTTTC.